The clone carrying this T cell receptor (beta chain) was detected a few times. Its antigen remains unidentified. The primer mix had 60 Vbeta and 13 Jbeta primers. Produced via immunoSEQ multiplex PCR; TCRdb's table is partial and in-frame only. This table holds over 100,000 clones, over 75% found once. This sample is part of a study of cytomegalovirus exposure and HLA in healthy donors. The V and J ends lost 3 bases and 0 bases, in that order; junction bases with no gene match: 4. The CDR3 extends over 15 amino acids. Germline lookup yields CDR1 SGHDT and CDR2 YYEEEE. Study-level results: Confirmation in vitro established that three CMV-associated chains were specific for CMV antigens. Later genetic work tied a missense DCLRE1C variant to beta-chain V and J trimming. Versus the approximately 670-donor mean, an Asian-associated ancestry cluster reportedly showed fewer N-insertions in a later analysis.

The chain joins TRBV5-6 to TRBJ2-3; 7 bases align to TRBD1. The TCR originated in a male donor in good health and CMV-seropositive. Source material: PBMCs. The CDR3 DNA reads TGTGCCAGCAGCTGGGGACAGAAAAGCACAGATACGCAGTATTTT. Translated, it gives CASSWGQKSTDTQYF.